The source of this T cell receptor beta chain is a study of memory CD4+ T cells and cytomegalovirus serostatus. Study information: This sample comes from healthy Belgian adults, about 10 CMV seropositive, some 22 seronegative.

Points from the study as a whole: The CMV-associated TCR signature appears largely within the CD4+ memory repertoire.

Single viable CD3+CD4+CD8-CD45RO+ cells were sorted as the memory CD4+ T cells. Turning to this clone: The antigen is undetermined.

The repertoire was sequenced with immunoSEQ multiplex PCR; TCRdb's copy has only in-frame clones and lacks some. Of 25,000 to 40,000 clones listed, around 76% are singletons. The CDR3 contains 12 residues. Per germline, CDR1 MNHEY and CDR2 SMNVEV (reference sequence). V lost 5 bases to trimming and J lost 4 bases, with 8 bases between them. The origin of this receptor is an adult in good health and CMV-seronegative. Some clones in this sample may be carry-over from other donors' samples. The chain recombines TRBV27 with TRBJ1-2; no definite D call. Sequencing was done on a sample of memory CD4+ T cells from blood. The chain's CDR3 is CASSTPGYGYTF. DNA of the CDR3: TGTGCCAGCAGTACCCCCGGCTATGGCTACACCTTC.